The rows below give T cell receptor beta chains drawn from one sample of a study of Graves' ophthalmopathy and Graves' hyperthyroidism. TCRdb re-analysed the multiplex PCR reads in MiXCR, keeping a single row per CDR3 protein. The profile shows roughly 420,000 distinct CDR3 sequences, 21% of them singletons. Sequences were obtained from peripheral blood. The receptors stem from a young woman with stable Graves' hyperthyroidism. Each CDR3 is given with its conserved first and last residue. Only some rows state a clone size, as once, few, many or a class for expanded clones.

cdr3_aa: CASSRTGSNTGELFF; j_call: TRBJ2-2; v_call: TRBV9; clone_size: .
cdr3_aa: CASSLTTNLYEQYF; j_call: TRBJ2-7; v_call: TRBV7-2; clone_size: many
cdr3_aa: CASGEYPNTIYF; j_call: TRBJ1-3; v_call: TRBV6-1; clone_size: many
cdr3_aa: CASSLAGAGDYEQYF; j_call: TRBJ2-7; v_call: TRBV11-2; clone_size: .
cdr3_aa: CAWSGKDRGWQPQHF; j_call: TRBJ1-5; v_call: TRBV30; clone_size: few
cdr3_aa: CASSLSGARGYTF; j_call: TRBJ1-2; v_call: TRBV27; clone_size: many
cdr3_aa: CASSQRQTTNYGYTF; j_call: TRBJ1-2; v_call: TRBV4-2; clone_size: .
cdr3_aa: CASSERQGAWNQPQHF; j_call: TRBJ1-5; v_call: TRBV6-1; clone_size: many
cdr3_aa: CASSLAAGTSYEQYF; j_call: TRBJ2-7; v_call: TRBV7-2; clone_size: many
cdr3_aa: CASGLAGRVGETQYF; j_call: TRBJ2-5; v_call: TRBV19; clone_size: many
cdr3_aa: CAWMLSGGYEQYF; j_call: TRBJ2-7; v_call: TRBV30; clone_size: many
cdr3_aa: CAGSLGYEQYF; j_call: TRBJ2-7; v_call: TRBV6-1; clone_size: many
cdr3_aa: CAWSEGGNTEAFF; j_call: TRBJ1-1; v_call: TRBV30; clone_size: many
cdr3_aa: CASSYGVTQETQYF; j_call: TRBJ2-5; v_call: TRBV12-3/TRBV12-4; clone_size: .
cdr3_aa: CASSLISGSGQETQYF; j_call: TRBJ2-5; v_call: TRBV11-2; clone_size: many
cdr3_aa: CASSWGFNQPQHF; j_call: TRBJ1-5; v_call: TRBV7-6; clone_size: many
cdr3_aa: CASTDRGLDEQYF; j_call: TRBJ2-7; v_call: TRBV6-2/TRBV6-3; clone_size: many
cdr3_aa: CAWSQDWPTYEQYF; j_call: TRBJ2-7; v_call: TRBV30; clone_size: .